The present TCR beta chain was sequenced within a study of T cell responses to AZD1222 COVID-19 vaccine (dated by TCRdb to the early 2020s). For the study in its entirety: AZD1222 recipients given second doses at about 4 weeks or at about 12 weeks were pooled, since spike-specific TCR depth and breadth were not found to differ between the two schedules. Trial participants were enrolled into age subgroups of 18-55, 56-69 and 70-plus years, which contained about 150, 27 and 61 TCR-sequenced participants, respectively. A total of over 230 trial participants underwent TCR sequencing, of whom about 210 received two doses of AZD1222 and about 25 received two doses of the MenACWY control vaccine.

Study-wide conclusions, independent of this receptor: Reportedly, almost half of the unique spike-specific TCRs recognized epitopes lying outside the regions that are mutated in the B.1.351 and B.1.1.7 variants. After two AZD1222 doses, spike-specific TCR breadth and depth were significantly higher than at day 0 and than in MenACWY recipients. Conclusions about previously exposed vaccinees were limited because only five to seven AZD1222 recipients were SARS-CoV-2 seropositive at baseline. Vaccine-associated CD4 TCRs spanned the whole spike protein, with dominant responses in regions 160-218 and 743-854. In the small 56-69-year group, the increase in depth fell short of significance, most likely because of low power. Participants were mostly white British and included more females than males, and it was suggested by the authors that clonal diversity may have been underestimated. No day 14 peak-response samples were available, so repertoires were characterized only after the peak T cell response.

This specimen's time point label, per the study, means: baseline before first vaccination. Vaccinee samples came from UK trials COV001 and COV002, including a single-blind randomized controlled phase 2/3 trial of AZD1222 (ChAdOx1 nCoV-19) in healthy adults. For TCRbeta chain sequencing, PBMC samples from trial participants were taken at day 0 and at day 28 after the second dose. Concerning this clone: The antigen this receptor binds is unknown. Base qualities are not at hand, and no much larger clone is one base apart.

The germline V gene (reference sequence) yields PRHDT for CDR1 and FYEKMQ for CDR2. The CDR3 holds 14 amino acids from the cysteine to the phenylalanine. The DNA shown is the 42-base CDR3, in frame from base 1. Clipping removes 5 bases from V and 4 bases from J, with 4 as the unmatched junction base count. The CDR3 regions of human TCRbeta chains were analyzed by immunosequencing. As for how the authors treated the data: Repertoire TCRs were matched against a reference library of SARS-CoV-2-specific TCRs generated with the MIRA antigen-specificity platform. Breadth was defined as the fraction of unique TCRs that were SARS-CoV-2-associated. Depth was defined as the fraction of total T cells that were SARS-CoV-2-associated. Using the MIRA data, each spike-specific TCR was mapped to the spike region that the TCR reacts to and placed in a CD4 or CD8 class. Log10-transformed breadth and depth values were compared by one-way ANOVA with Sidak's multiple comparisons tests. TCRdb carries this immuneACCESS record with in-frame sequences only. Its versions omit some clonotypes, under half of them owing to an unresolved V gene in the studies checked, with the rest unexplained. The V and J calls and the clone size are those of that table, but D and trimming were determined from the DNA. This sample has 120,000 to 150,000 clones in its table, and over 75% of those were observed once. The ten top clones hold roughly 4.7% of the sample.

The receptor's source is an adult in good health. Sequenced here: peripheral blood, sampled on day 0 of AZD1222 vaccination. Recombination joined TRBV13 with TRBJ2-5; 10 bases in the middle match TRBD1. The CDR3 corresponds to CASSPGTGAETQYF. The DNA sequence reads TGTGCCAGCAGCCCGGGGACAGGGGCAGAGACCCAGTACTTC. The reference TRBV13 and TRBJ2-5 proteins fill in what lies around the CDR3, so the full variable domain reads AAGVIQSPRHLIKEKRETATLKCYPIPRHDTVYWYQQGPGQDPQFLISFYEKMQSDKGSIPDRFSAQQFSDYHSELNMSSLELGDSALYFCASSPGTGAETQYFGPGTRLLVL.